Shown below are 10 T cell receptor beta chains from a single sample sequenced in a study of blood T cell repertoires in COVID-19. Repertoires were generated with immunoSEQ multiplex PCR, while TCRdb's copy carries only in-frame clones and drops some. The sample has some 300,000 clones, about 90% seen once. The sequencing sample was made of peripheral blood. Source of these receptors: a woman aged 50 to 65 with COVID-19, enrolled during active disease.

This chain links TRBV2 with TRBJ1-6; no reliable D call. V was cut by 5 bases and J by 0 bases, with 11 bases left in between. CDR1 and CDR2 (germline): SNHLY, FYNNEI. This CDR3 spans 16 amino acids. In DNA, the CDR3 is TGTGCCAGCAGTCCGGATCGGGGCTCCTATAATTCACCCCTCCACTTT. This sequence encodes CASSPDRGSYNSPLHF.

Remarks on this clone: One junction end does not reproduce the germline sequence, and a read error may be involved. The CDR3 region is CASSPMGGPLIVF. The CDR3 nucleotides are TGTGCCAGCTCACCAATGGGGGGTCCTCTTATCGTCTTC. The genes are TRBV18 and TRBJ2-1; D is possibly TRBD2 (6 bases). The germline CDR1 and CDR2 sequences are KGHSH and LQKENI. The CDR3 sequence is 13 residues long.

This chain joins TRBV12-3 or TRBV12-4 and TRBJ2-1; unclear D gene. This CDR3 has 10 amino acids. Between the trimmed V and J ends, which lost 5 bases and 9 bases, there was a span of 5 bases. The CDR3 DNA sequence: TGTGCCAGCAGTCTGGCTGAGCAGTTCTTC. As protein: CASSLAEQFF.

CDR3 loop: CASSRDGQGVEKLFF. Written as DNA, the CDR3 is TGTGCCAGCAGCAGAGATGGGCAGGGGGTTGAAAAACTGTTTTTT. This chain links TRBV9 with TRBJ1-4; TRBD1 matches 7 bases. Germline values: CDR1 SGDLS, CDR2 YYNGEE. The CDR3 is 15 amino acids. V lost 4 bases, J lost 7 bases, and 10 bases stayed unmatched.

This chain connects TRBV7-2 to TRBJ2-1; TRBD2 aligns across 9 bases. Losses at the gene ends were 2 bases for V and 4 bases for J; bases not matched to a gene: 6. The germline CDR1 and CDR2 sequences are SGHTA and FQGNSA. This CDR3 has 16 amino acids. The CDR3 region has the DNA TGTGCCAGCAGCTTAATCGATGCGGGAGGGTACAATGAGCAGTTCTTC. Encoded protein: CASSLIDAGGYNEQFF.

CDR3 sequence: CASRGGGFTGELFF. The CDR3 DNA sequence: TGTGCCAGCAGAGGGGGAGGGTTCACCGGGGAGCTGTTTTTT. The chain has TRBV7-9 and TRBJ2-2; D is possibly TRBD2 (7 bases). The V and J ends lost 6 bases and 4 bases respectively, with 12 bases between them. Germline values: CDR1 SEHNR, CDR2 FQNEAQ (reference sequence). The CDR3 has 14 residues. The full variable domain, with the rest looked up from reference TRBV7-9 and TRBJ2-2, is DTGVSQNPRHKITKRGQNVTFRCDPISEHNRLYWYRQTLGQGPEFLTYFQNEAQLEKSRLLSDRFSAERPKGSFSTLEIQRTEQGDSAMYLCASRGGGFTGELFFGEGSRLTVL.

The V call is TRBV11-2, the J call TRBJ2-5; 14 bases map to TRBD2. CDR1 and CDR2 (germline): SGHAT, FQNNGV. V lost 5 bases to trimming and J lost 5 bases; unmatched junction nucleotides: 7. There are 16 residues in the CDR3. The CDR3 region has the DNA TGTGCCAGCAGCCAATCTGGGACTAGCGGGAGTGAGACCCAGTACTTC. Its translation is CASSQSGTSGSETQYF.

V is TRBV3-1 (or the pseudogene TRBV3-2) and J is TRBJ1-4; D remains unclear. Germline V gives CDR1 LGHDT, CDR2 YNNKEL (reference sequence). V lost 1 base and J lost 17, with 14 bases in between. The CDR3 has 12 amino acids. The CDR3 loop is CASSQVGGVRFF. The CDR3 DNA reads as TGTGCCAGCAGCCAAGTCGGTGGAGTTCGTTTTTTT.

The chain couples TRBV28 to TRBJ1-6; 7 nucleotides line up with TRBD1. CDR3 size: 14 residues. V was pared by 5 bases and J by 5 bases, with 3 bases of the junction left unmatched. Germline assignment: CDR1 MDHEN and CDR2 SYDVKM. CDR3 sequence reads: CASSQGGNNSPLHF. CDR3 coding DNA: TGTGCCAGCAGTCAGGGGGGCAATAATTCACCCCTCCACTTT.

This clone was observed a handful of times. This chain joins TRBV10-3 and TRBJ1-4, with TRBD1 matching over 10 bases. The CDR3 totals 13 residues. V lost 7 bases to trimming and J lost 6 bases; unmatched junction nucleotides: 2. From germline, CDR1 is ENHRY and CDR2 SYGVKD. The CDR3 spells CAIKGTGDEKLFF. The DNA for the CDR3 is TGTGCCATCAAGGGGACAGGGGATGAAAAACTGTTTTTT.